The clone carrying this T cell receptor (beta chain) qualifies as medium-sized. Its target is not known. The data stem from a study of early T cells in non-severe SARS-CoV-2 infection. Study conclusions and caveats: Matching against VDJdb likely underestimated virus-specific expansions, favoring anti-spike CD8.

The TCR library protocol was used to attach unique molecular identifiers. These identifiers were attached to individual cDNA molecules. TCRdb fed the 5' RACE reads into MiXCR, producing one record per CDR3 protein. The data contain about 110,000 distinct CDR3 sequences, around 10% of them singletons. The CDR3 extends over 16 amino acids. From germline, CDR1 is MDHEN and CDR2 SYDVKM. Trimming pared 6 bases from V and 7 bases from J, leaving 22 bases between. The genes are TRBV28 and TRBJ1-5; D perhaps matches TRBD1 (6 bases). This receptor was obtained from an adult who was a healthcare worker with PCR-confirmed SARS-CoV-2 infection or an uninfected control (not recorded which). The sample taken for sequencing was whole blood. This CDR3 reads CASSTLGGSYTQPQHF. The CDR3 DNA reads TGTGCCAGCAGCACACTAGGGGGTTCTTATACGCAGCCCCAGCATTTT.